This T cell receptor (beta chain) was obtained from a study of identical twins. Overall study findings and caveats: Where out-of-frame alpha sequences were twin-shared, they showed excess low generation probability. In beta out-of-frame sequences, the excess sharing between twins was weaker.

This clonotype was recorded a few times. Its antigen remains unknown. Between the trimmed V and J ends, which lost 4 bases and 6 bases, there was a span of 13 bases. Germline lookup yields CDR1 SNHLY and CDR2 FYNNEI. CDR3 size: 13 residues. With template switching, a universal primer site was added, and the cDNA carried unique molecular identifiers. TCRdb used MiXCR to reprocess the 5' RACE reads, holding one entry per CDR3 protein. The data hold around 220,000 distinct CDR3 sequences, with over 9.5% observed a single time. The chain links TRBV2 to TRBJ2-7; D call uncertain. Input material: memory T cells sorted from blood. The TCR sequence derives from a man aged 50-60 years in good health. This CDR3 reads CASSVSKGVEQYF. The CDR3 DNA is TGTGCCAGCAGTGTTTCGAAGGGCGTCGAGCAGTACTTC. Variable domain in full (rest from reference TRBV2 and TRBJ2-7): EPEVTQTPSHQVTQMGQEVILRCVPISNHLYFYWYRQILGQKVEFLVSFYNNEISEKSEIFDDQFSVERPDGSNFTLKIRSTKLEDSAMYFCASSVSKGVEQYFGPGTRLTVT.